This T cell receptor beta chain emerged from a study of CD4 and CD8 cells across lung adenocarcinoma regions. The patients had localized lung adenocarcinoma, a non-small cell subtype. TCRdb analysed the PCR reads with MiXCR anew, one entry per CDR3 protein. There are 9,500 to 11,000 distinct CDR3 sequences in the sample; about 55% occur only once, and around 20% lies in the top ten. Germline CDR1 MNHNS, CDR2 SASEGT. The germline V and J ends were trimmed by 2 bases and 2 bases, with 19 bases remaining between them. The CDR3 is 17 residues long. The rearrangement links TRBV6-1 to TRBJ2-7, with TRBD2 as a possible D gene (5 bases). This receptor was obtained from a male donor with lung adenocarcinoma. The CD4 and CD8 labels of this study may be unreliable. The sample taken for sequencing was CD4+ T cells from the center of a lung tumor. The CDR3 DNA sequence: TGTGCCAGCAGTGAAATTGGCGAGGGTGGCAGCACCTACGAGCAGTACTTC. This translates into CASSEIGEGGSTYEQYF.